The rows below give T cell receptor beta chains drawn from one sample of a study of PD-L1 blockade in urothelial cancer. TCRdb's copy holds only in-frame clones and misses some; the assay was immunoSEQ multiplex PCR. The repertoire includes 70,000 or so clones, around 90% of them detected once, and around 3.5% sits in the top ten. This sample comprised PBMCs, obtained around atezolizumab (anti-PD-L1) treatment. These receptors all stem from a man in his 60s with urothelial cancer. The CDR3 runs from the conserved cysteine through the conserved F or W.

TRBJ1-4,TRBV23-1,CASNPEGSSTNEKLFF
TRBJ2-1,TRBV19,CASMEGPSYNEQFF
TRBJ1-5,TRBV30,CAWTAGTGEGPQHF
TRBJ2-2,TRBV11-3,CASSSRTGVNTGELFF
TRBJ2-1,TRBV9,CASSATSGGYEQFF
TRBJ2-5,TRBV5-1,CASSPRGDRASGETQYF
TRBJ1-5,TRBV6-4,CASMTVTYSNQPQHF
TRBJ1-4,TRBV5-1,CASSGTGTRNEKLFF
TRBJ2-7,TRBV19,CASSIDLGLFTYEQYF
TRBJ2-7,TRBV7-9,CASSLGATSYEQYF
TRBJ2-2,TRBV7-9,CASSPRGSPGTGELFF
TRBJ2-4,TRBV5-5,CASSLYGYGSDKNIQYF
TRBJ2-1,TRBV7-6,CASSLSGGEREFF
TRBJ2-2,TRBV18,CASSPTGTGASTGELFF
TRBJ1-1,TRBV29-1,CSVRGGNTEAFF
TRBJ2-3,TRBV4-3,CASSQAPAGGSTDTQYF
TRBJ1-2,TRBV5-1,CASSTGQGVPGGYTF
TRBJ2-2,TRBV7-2,CASSLTGGGGELFF
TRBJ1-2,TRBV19,CASSIGTGQRSGYTF
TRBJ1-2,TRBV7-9,CASSVRDRGNYGYTF
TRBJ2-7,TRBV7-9,CASSPQGLEQYF
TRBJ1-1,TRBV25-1,CASSTSRIGDHTEAFF
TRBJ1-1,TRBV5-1,CASSFGDYTEAFF
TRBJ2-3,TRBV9,CASSVGEIDTQYF
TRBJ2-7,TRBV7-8,CASSPINRGDYEQYF
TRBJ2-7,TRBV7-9,CASSPLGAGPSYEQYF
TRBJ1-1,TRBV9,CASSADRVNTEAFF
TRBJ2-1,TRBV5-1,CASSQGQGAGEQFF